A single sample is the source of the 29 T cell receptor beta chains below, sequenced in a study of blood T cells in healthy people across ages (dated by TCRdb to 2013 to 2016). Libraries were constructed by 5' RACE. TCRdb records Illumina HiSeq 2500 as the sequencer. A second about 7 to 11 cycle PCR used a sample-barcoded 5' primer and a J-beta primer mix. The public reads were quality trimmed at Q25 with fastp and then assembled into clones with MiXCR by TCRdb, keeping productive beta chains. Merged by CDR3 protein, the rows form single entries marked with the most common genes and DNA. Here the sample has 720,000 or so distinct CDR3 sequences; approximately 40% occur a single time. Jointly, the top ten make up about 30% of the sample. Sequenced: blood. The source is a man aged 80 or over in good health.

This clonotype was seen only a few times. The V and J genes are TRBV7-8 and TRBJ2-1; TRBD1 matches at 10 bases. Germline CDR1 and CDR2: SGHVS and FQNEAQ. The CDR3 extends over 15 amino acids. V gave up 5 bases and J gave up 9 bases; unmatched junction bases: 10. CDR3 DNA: TGTGCCAGCAGCCCTGGACAGGGGGTCGGTCGTGAGCAGTTCTTC. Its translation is CASSPGQGVGREQFF.

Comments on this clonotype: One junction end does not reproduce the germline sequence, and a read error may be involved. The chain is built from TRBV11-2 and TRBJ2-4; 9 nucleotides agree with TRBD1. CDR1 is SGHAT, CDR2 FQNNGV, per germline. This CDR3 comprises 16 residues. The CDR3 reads CASSLSDRGSGNSQYF. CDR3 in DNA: TGTGCCAGCAGCCTATCGGACAGGGGATCGGGAAACAGTCAGTACTTC.

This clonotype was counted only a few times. This CDR3 reads CASSLGFGAQYNSPLHF. As DNA, the CDR3 is TGTGCCAGCAGCTTAGGGTTCGGGGCGCAATATAATTCACCCCTCCACTTT. The rearrangement links TRBV7-6 to TRBJ1-6, with D possibly being TRBD1 (5 bases). Deletions cut 1 base from V and 4 bases from J, with 14 bases between. The CDR3 loop spans 17 amino acids. The germline V gene encodes CDR1 SGHVS and CDR2 FNYEAQ. Based on the CDR3 plus reference TRBV7-6 and TRBJ1-6, the full variable domain is GAGVSQSPRYKVTKRGQDVALRCDPISGHVSLYWYRQALGQGPEFLTYFNYEAQQDKSGLPNDRFSAERPEGSISTLTIQRTEQRDSAMYRCASSLGFGAQYNSPLHFGNGTRLTVT.

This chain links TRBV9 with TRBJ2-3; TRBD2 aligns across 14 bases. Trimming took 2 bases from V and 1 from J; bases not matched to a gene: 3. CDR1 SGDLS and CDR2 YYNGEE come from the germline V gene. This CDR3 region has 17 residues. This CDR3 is CASSVWGLAGGTDTQYF. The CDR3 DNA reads TGTGCCAGCAGCGTCTGGGGACTAGCGGGAGGCACAGATACGCAGTATTTT.

CDR3 DNA: TGTGCCAGCAGCTCGTACCCTAGCGGGAGGGATGAGCAGTTCTTC. Translated, it gives CASSSYPSGRDEQFF. This chain uses TRBV7-2 with TRBJ2-1; 12 nucleotides agree with TRBD2. The CDR3 has 15 amino acids. Germline CDR1 and CDR2: SGHTA and FQGNSA. Trimming took 4 bases from V and 8 from J; bases not matched to a gene: 6.

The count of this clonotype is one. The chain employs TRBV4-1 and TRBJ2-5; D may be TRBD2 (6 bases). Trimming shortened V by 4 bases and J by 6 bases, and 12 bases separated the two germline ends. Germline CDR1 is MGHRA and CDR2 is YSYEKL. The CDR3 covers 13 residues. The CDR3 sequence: CASSPPGRQTQYF. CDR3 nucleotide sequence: TGCGCCAGCAGCCCCCCGGGGAGGCAGACCCAGTACTTC.

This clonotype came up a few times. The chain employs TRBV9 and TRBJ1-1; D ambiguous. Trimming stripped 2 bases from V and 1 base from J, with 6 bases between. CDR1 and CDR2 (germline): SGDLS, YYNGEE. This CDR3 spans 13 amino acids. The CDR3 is CASSVTRNTEAFF. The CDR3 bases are TGTGCCAGCAGCGTCACGAGGAACACTGAAGCTTTCTTT. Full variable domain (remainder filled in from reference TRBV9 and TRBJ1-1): DSGVTQTPKHLITATGQRVTLRCSPRSGDLSVYWYQQSLDQGLQFLIQYYNGEERAKGNILERFSAQQFPDLHSELNLSSLELGDSALYFCASSVTRNTEAFFGQGTRLTVV.

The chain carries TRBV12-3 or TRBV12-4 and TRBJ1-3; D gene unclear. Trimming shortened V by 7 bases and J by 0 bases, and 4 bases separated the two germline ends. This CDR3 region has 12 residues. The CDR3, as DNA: TGTGCCAGCACCCTCTCTGGAAACACCATATATTTT. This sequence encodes CASTLSGNTIYF.

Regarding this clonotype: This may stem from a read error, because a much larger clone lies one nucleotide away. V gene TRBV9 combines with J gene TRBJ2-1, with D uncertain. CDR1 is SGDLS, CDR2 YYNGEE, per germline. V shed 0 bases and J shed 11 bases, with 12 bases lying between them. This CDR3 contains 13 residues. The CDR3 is CASSVAGRGQQFF. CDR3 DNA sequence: TGTGCCAGCAGCGTAGCGGGCAGAGGACAGCAGTTCTTC.

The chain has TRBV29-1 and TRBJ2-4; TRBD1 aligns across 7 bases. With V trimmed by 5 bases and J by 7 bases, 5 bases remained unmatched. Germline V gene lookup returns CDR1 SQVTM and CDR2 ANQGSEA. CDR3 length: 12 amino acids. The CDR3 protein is CSVQGDANIQYF. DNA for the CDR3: TGCAGCGTTCAGGGGGATGCGAACATTCAGTACTTC.

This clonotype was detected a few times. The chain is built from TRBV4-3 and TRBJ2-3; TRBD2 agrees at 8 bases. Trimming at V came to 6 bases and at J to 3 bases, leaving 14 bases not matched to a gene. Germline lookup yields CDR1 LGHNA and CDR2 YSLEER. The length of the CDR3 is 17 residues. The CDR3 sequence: CASSRSAGGQSTDTQYF. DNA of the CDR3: TGCGCCAGCAGTCGCTCGGCGGGGGGCCAGAGTACAGATACGCAGTATTTT.

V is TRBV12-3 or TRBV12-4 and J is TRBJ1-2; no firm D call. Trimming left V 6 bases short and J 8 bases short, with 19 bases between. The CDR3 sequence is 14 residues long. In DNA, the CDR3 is TGTGCCAGCAGCCCGGGAGGTGATAGCTCGGGCTACACCTTC. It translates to CASSPGGDSSGYTF.

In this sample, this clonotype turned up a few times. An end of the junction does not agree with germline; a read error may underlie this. CDR3 DNA sequence: TGCGCCAGCAGCCAAGAAAGGGGGGCGAATACCGGGGAGCTGTTTTTT. As protein: CASSQERGANTGELFF. J is TRBJ2-2 and V is TRBV4-1, with D perhaps TRBD1 or TRBD2 (6 bases each). Germline assignment: CDR1 MGHRA and CDR2 YSYEKL. This CDR3 comprises 16 residues.

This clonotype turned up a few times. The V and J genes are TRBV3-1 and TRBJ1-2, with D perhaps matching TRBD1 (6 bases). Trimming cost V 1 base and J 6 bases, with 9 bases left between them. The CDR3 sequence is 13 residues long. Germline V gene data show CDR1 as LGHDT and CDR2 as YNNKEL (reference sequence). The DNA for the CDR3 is TGTGCCAGCAGCCAAGTGGAGGGGGATGGCTACACCTTC. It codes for CASSQVEGDGYTF. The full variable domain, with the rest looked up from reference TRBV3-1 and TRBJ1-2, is DTAVSQTPKYLVTQMGNDKSIKCEQNLGHDTMYWYKQDSKKFLKIMFSYNNKELIINETVPNRFSPKSPDKAHLNLHINSLELGDSAVYFCASSQVEGDGYTFGSGTRLTVV.

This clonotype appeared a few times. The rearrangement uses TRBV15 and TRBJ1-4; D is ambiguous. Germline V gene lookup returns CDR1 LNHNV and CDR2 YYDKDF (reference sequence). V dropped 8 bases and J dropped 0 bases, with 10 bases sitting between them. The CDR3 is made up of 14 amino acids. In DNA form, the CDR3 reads TGTGCCACCCGGACCGCAGCAACTAATGAAAAACTGTTTTTT. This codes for CATRTAATNEKLFF.

The CDR3 sequence: CASSSGRGHEQYF. For the CDR3, the DNA is TGTGCCAGCAGTAGCGGGAGAGGCCACGAGCAGTACTTC. The V and J genes are TRBV28 and TRBJ2-5, with 8 positions matching TRBD2. TRBJ2-7 matches the DNA end more closely, so the J call is doubtful. The germline CDR1 and CDR2 sequences are MDHEN and SYDVKM. The CDR3 is made up of 13 amino acids.

The CDR3 sequence is CSGARVAGKEGDTQYF. The DNA of the CDR3 is TGCAGTGGGGCTCGGGTAGCGGGAAAAGAGGGGGATACGCAGTATTTT. The gene calls are TRBV20-1 and TRBJ2-3; 8 nucleotides line up with TRBD2. CDR3 length: 16 residues. The ends lost 7 bases at V and 6 bases at J; junction bases unmatched: 18. Germline assignment: CDR1 DFQATT and CDR2 SNEGSKA (reference sequence).

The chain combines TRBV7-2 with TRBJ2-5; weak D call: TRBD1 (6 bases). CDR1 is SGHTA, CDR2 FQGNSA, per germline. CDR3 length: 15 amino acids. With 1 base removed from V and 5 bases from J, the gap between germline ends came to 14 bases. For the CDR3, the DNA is TGTGCCAGCAGCTTAGAGCAGGGGTCGTGGGAGACCCAGTACTTC. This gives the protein CASSLEQGSWETQYF.

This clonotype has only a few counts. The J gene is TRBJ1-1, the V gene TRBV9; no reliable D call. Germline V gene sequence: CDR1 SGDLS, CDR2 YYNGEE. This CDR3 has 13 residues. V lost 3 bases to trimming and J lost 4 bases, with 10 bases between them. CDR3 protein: CASSAVSGTEAFF. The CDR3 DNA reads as TGTGCCAGCAGCGCCGTAAGTGGCACTGAAGCTTTCTTT.

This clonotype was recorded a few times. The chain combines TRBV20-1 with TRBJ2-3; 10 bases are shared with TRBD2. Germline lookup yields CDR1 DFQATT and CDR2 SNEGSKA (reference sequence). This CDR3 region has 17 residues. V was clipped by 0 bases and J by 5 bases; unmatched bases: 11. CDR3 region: CSAREDFQRGGRDTQYF. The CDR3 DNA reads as TGCAGTGCTAGAGAGGACTTCCAGCGGGGGGGCCGAGATACGCAGTATTTT.

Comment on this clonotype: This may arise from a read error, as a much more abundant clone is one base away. The CDR3 loop is CGATGSANEKLFF. CDR3 nucleotide sequence: TGCGGCGCCACAGGGTCCGCTAATGAAAAACTGTTTTTT. The chain has TRBV29-1 and TRBJ1-4; possible D gene TRBD1, 6 bases. Germline V gene data show CDR1 as SQVTM and CDR2 as ANQGSEA. The CDR3 extends over 13 amino acids.

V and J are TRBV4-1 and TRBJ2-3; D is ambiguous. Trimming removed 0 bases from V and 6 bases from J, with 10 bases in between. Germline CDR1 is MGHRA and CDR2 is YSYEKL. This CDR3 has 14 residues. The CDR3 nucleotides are TGCGCCAGCAGCCAAGACCGAAGCAAGGATACGCAGTATTTT. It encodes CASSQDRSKDTQYF.

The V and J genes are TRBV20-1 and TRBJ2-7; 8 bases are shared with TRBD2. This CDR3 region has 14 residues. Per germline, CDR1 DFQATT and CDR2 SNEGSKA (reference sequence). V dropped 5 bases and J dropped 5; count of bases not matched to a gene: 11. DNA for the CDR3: TGCAGTGCTTACTCCGGGACTAGGGACGACGAGCAGTACTTC. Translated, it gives CSAYSGTRDDEQYF.

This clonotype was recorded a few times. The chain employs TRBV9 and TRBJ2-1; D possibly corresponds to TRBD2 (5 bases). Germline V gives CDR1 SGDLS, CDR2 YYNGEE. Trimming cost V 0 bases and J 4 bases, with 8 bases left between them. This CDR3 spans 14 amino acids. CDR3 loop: CASSVAADYNEQFF. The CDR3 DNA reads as TGTGCCAGCAGCGTAGCAGCGGATTACAATGAGCAGTTCTTC.

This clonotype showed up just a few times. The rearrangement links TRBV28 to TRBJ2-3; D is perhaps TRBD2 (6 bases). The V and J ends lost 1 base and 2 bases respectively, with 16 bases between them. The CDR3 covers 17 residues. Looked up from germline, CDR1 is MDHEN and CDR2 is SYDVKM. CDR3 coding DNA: TGTGCCAGCAGTTTATCCCCGAGAGCGGGTTCCACAGATACGCAGTATTTT. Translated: CASSLSPRAGSTDTQYF.

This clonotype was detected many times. The CDR3 reads CASSTRVAGGQGEQYF. In DNA, the CDR3 is TGTGCCAGCAGCACCCGGGTAGCGGGGGGGCAGGGTGAGCAGTACTTC. V usage is TRBV7-2 and J usage is TRBJ2-7; 11 nucleotides match TRBD2. J gave up 7 bases and V 5 bases, and 13 bases lay outside the gene matches. This CDR3 has 16 amino acids. From germline, CDR1 is SGHTA and CDR2 FQGNSA. Full variable domain (outside the CDR3, taken from reference TRBV7-2 and TRBJ2-7): GAGVSQSPSNKVTEKGKDVELRCDPISGHTALYWYRQSLGQGLEFLIYFQGNSAPDKSGLPSDRFSAERTGGSVSTLTIQRTQQEDSAVYLCASSTRVAGGQGEQYFGPGTRLTVT.

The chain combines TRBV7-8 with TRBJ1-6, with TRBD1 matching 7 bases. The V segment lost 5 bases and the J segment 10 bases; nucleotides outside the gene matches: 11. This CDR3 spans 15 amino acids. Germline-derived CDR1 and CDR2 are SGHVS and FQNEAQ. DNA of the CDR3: TGTGCCAGCAGCCTCCCGAACAGGGGTCGGTCACCCCTCCACTTT. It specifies CASSLPNRGRSPLHF.

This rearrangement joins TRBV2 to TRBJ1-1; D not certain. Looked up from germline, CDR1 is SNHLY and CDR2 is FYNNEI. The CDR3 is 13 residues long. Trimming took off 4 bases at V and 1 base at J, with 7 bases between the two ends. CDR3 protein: CASSGSGNTEAFF. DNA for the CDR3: TGTGCCAGCAGTGGTTCAGGGAACACTGAAGCTTTCTTT.

The CDR3 DNA is TGTGCCAGCTGTAATGGGGGCGGCACAGATACGCAGTATTTT. This codes for CASCNGGGTDTQYF. The chain recombines TRBV6-2 or TRBV6-3 with TRBJ2-3, with D perhaps TRBD1 (6 bases). CDR3 length equals 14 residues. V lost 8 bases and J lost 1, with 13 bases in between. Germline CDR1 and CDR2: MNHEY and SVGEGT.